This TCR beta chain was retrieved from a study of beta chain features in type 1 diabetes (dated by TCRdb to the late 2010s). At the level of the whole study: Mean age, gender distribution, total cell number and subset yield were not different between patients and healthy donors. Regulatory and stem cell-like memory subsets were obtained from only 8 patients and roughly eight healthy donors, while naive and central memory subsets were obtained from all 30 or so donors. In the study, recently diagnosed type 1 diabetes patients and matched healthy donors were compared on the TCRB repertoires of their sorted circulating CD4+ T cell subsets. A total of 85 million to 140 million sorted cells were examined across all samples, and a strong correlation was observed between cell number per subset and RNA yield.

The full study reports these points: Shorter templates might have been favored by PCR, but patient and control samples were amplified and corrected together, so both groups would have been affected equally by any skew. Because the HLA sub-analyses included only small numbers of individuals, any influence of HLA type on TCRB rearrangement was left unresolved. In all four CD4+ subsets, TCRB CDR3 length was moderately but significantly shorter in type 1 diabetes patients. At VDJ recombination sites, type 1 diabetes patients had fewer insertions and more deleted nucleotides, which implies abnormalities in thymic rearrangement. Because cDNA rather than genomic DNA was sequenced, highly expressing activated cells could have been over-represented, although no difference in activation and CD3 levels was found between groups. Naive, central memory and regulatory TCRB repertoires appeared to be more alike among patients than among healthy donors.

Turning to this clone: It has no known antigen specificity. Base qualities are missing; no much larger clone stands one base away.

The entire amount of isolated RNA was reverse transcribed using the High Capacity cDNA Reverse Transcription Kit, so the sequenced TCRB transcripts were expressed ones. Naive, central memory and regulatory T cell samples underwent deep immunoSEQ sequencing, averaging roughly 3.4 million total reads per sample. Sorted cells were lysed in RLT buffer, and RNA was extracted using DNase-treated RNeasy Micro or Mini kits according to cell number. Each cell subset was processed on its own to prevent cross-contamination, while patient and healthy donor samples were processed together. The immunoSEQ multiplex PCR was used to amplify TCRB sequences from cDNA, generating 87-bp fragments that spanned the CDR3 region. Sequencing of the amplicons was done on the Illumina HiSeq platform. The study's own analysis went as follows. PCR bias was corrected computationally using synthetic template baselines, and reads within Hamming distance 2 were collapsed, with unmergeable singletons discarded. Reads were aligned against IMGT so that V, D and J genes, CDR3 length and insertions or deletions at six rearrangement sites could be assigned. Within each subset, clonotype counts were normalized to sorted cell number, after which true diversity and Gini coefficients were computed with the tcR R package. The overlap coefficient, calculated on TCRB nucleotide sequences, was used to quantify repertoire sharing. TCRdb limited this immuneACCESS table to in-frame rearrangements with V and J called. A share of clones is missing; checked studies link under half to unresolved V genes, and the rest is unexplained. That table is the source of V, J and clone size, and D and trimming were worked out from the DNA. The sample has 52,000 or so clones on record, around half of them singletons. The ten largest clones take up roughly 2.5% of the sample.

Each donor gave one peripheral blood draw, averaging approximately 110 mL, which was collected into heparinised tubes. A BD FACSAria II was used to sort naive, central memory, regulatory and stem cell-like memory CD4+ T cells with a panel that included CD45RO, CCR7, CD25, CD127, CD95 and CD27. All sorted populations exceeded 98% purity. PBMCs were isolated immediately by Lymphoprep density gradient centrifugation and stained directly without culture. To minimize batch effects, samples were stained and sorted in pairs, one healthy donor with one patient per experiment. From its cysteine to its phenylalanine, the CDR3 spans 16 amino acids. The only DNA kept is the CDR3, 48 bases in frame from the first base. V loses 2 bases, J loses 8 bases, and the germline ends lie 18 bases apart. The germline V gene encodes CDR1 LNHNV and CDR2 YYDKDF (reference sequence).

Rearrangement joined TRBV15 to TRBJ1-4; TRBD1 might be the D gene, on 5 matching bases. This receptor was identified in a woman aged 40-49 years with type 1 diabetes. The source material was Tregs from blood. According to the study, the label for this sample's cell subset or site signals: regulatory CD4+ T cells. The CDR3 protein is CATSRNTGRGGEKLFF. The bases are TGTGCCACCAGCAGAAATACAGGCCGGGGAGGGGAAAAACTGTTTTTT. Joined to the reference TRBV15 and TRBJ1-4 proteins, this CDR3 gives the full variable domain: DAMVIQNPRYQVTQFGKPVTLSCSQTLNHNVMYWYQQKSSQAPKLLFHYYDKDFNNEADTPDNFQSRRPNTSFCFLDIRSPGLGDTAMYLCATSRNTGRGGEKLFFGSGTQLSVL.